Listed below are T cell receptor beta chains from one sample, sequenced in a study of T cell responses to AZD1222 COVID-19 vaccine. Only in-frame clones appear in the TCRdb table, and some are missing; sequencing was by immunoSEQ multiplex PCR. The table includes 120,000 to 150,000 clones, about 90% detected once. The sequencing used peripheral blood, collected on day 0 of MenACWY control vaccination. These receptors all come from an adult in good health. Each CDR3 is given with its conserved first and last residue. The D gene is left open where the match is weak. The size field is filled for only some rows; it gives once, few, many or a size class.

cdr3_aa: CASSSPAGYRQPQHF
cdr3_nt: TGTGCCAGCAGTTCGCCGGCGGGCTACAGACAGCCCCAGCATTTT
d_call: .
cdr3_length: 15
clone_size: .
j_call: TRBJ1-5
v_call: TRBV6-5

cdr3_aa: CASSLDRVNTEAFF
cdr3_nt: TGTGCCAGCAGCTTGGACAGGGTCAACACTGAAGCTTTCTTT
d_call: TRBD1
cdr3_length: 14
clone_size: .
j_call: TRBJ1-1
v_call: TRBV3-1/TRBV3-2

cdr3_aa: CASSPRTAFNQPQHF
cdr3_nt: TGTGCCAGTAGTCCTCGGACAGCTTTCAATCAGCCCCAGCATTTT
d_call: .
cdr3_length: 15
clone_size: .
j_call: TRBJ1-5
v_call: TRBV19

cdr3_aa: CASSLVFPPETQYF
cdr3_nt: TGTGCCAGCAGCCTAGTCTTCCCCCCAGAGACCCAGTACTTC
d_call: .
cdr3_length: 14
clone_size: .
j_call: TRBJ2-5
v_call: TRBV6-2/TRBV6-3

cdr3_aa: CASSLGQINQPQHF
cdr3_nt: TGTGCCAGCAGCTTGGGACAGATTAATCAGCCCCAGCATTTT
d_call: TRBD1
cdr3_length: 14
clone_size: .
j_call: TRBJ1-5
v_call: TRBV3-1/TRBV3-2

cdr3_aa: CASSVGTGGSQPQHF
cdr3_nt: TGTGCCAGCAGCGTGGGGACAGGGGGTTCTCAGCCCCAGCATTTT
d_call: TRBD1
cdr3_length: 15
clone_size: .
j_call: TRBJ1-5
v_call: TRBV11-2

cdr3_aa: CASSTLQGARFAEAFF
cdr3_nt: TGTGCCAGCAGCACGTTACAGGGGGCGCGTTTCGCTGAAGCTTTCTTT
d_call: TRBD1
cdr3_length: 16
clone_size: once
j_call: TRBJ1-1
v_call: TRBV7-6

cdr3_aa: CASSKPGQVVGYTF
cdr3_nt: TGTGCCAGCAGCAAACCGGGACAGGTGGTTGGCTACACCTTC
d_call: TRBD1
cdr3_length: 14
clone_size: .
j_call: TRBJ1-2
v_call: TRBV5-6

cdr3_aa: CAWGRQNYEQYF
cdr3_nt: TGTGCCTGGGGTCGACAGAACTACGAGCAGTACTTC
d_call: .
cdr3_length: 12
clone_size: .
j_call: TRBJ2-7
v_call: TRBV30

cdr3_aa: CAISESRVERDEAFF
cdr3_nt: TGTGCCATCAGTGAGTCCAGGGTAGAAAGGGATGAAGCTTTCTTT
d_call: .
cdr3_length: 15
clone_size: .
j_call: TRBJ1-1
v_call: TRBV10-3

cdr3_aa: CSASLGEPQHF
cdr3_nt: TGCAGTGCTAGTTTAGGGGAGCCCCAGCATTTT
d_call: .
cdr3_length: 11
clone_size: .
j_call: TRBJ1-5
v_call: TRBV20-1

cdr3_aa: CASSIGLNTGELFF
cdr3_nt: TGTGCCAGTAGTATTGGGCTGAACACCGGGGAGCTGTTTTTT
d_call: .
cdr3_length: 14
clone_size: .
j_call: TRBJ2-2
v_call: TRBV19

cdr3_aa: CATSRVGATRSYNEQFF
cdr3_nt: TGTGCCACCAGCAGAGTGGGGGCAACTCGCTCCTACAATGAGCAGTTCTTC
d_call: .
cdr3_length: 17
clone_size: .
j_call: TRBJ2-1
v_call: TRBV15

cdr3_aa: CSASFRTGSTYWAEAFF
cdr3_nt: TGCAGTGCTAGTTTCAGGACAGGGTCCACTTACTGGGCTGAAGCTTTCTTT
d_call: TRBD1
cdr3_length: 17
clone_size: .
j_call: TRBJ1-1
v_call: TRBV20-1

cdr3_aa: CASRPRLVDEQYF
cdr3_nt: TGTGCCAGCAGACCTAGGCTAGTCGACGAGCAGTACTTC
d_call: .
cdr3_length: 13
clone_size: .
j_call: TRBJ2-7
v_call: TRBV19

cdr3_aa: CASRLGLAGEQFF
cdr3_nt: TGCGCCAGCAGGCTAGGACTAGCTGGCGAGCAGTTCTTC
d_call: TRBD2
cdr3_length: 13
clone_size: .
j_call: TRBJ2-1
v_call: TRBV10-2

cdr3_aa: CPLGTGRAPTGELFF
cdr3_nt: TGTCCCCTCGGTACCGGGAGGGCCCCCACCGGGGAGCTGTTTTTT
d_call: TRBD2
cdr3_length: 15
clone_size: few
j_call: TRBJ2-2
v_call: TRBV24-1

cdr3_aa: CASTVGGAGANVLTF
cdr3_nt: TGTGCCAGCACCGTAGGGGGCGCTGGGGCCAACGTCCTGACTTTC
d_call: TRBD1
cdr3_length: 15
clone_size: .
j_call: TRBJ2-6
v_call: TRBV19

cdr3_aa: CASSPPGGGNQPQHF
cdr3_nt: TGCGCCAGCAGCCCGCCAGGTGGGGGAAATCAGCCCCAGCATTTT
d_call: .
cdr3_length: 15
clone_size: .
j_call: TRBJ1-5
v_call: TRBV4-1

cdr3_aa: CASSPKTSGKYEQYF
cdr3_nt: TGTGCCAGCAGCCCGAAGACTAGCGGGAAGTACGAGCAGTACTTC
d_call: TRBD2
cdr3_length: 15
clone_size: .
j_call: TRBJ2-7
v_call: TRBV7-2

cdr3_aa: CASSFGVGETQYF
cdr3_nt: TGTGCCAGCAGTTTTGGGGTGGGGGAGACCCAGTACTTC
d_call: .
cdr3_length: 13
clone_size: .
j_call: TRBJ2-5
v_call: TRBV12-3/TRBV12-4

cdr3_aa: CASSLERDTQYF
cdr3_nt: TGTGCCAGCAGCTTAGAAAGGGATACGCAGTATTTT
d_call: .
cdr3_length: 12
clone_size: .
j_call: TRBJ2-3
v_call: TRBV11-2

cdr3_aa: CASSFAGARNVYF
cdr3_nt: TGTGCCAGCAGCTTCGCCGGGGCAAGGAATGTGTACTTC
d_call: .
cdr3_length: 13
clone_size: .
j_call: TRBJ2-5
v_call: TRBV11-2

cdr3_aa: CASSDRGQGDEQYF
cdr3_nt: TGCGCCAGCAGCGATCGAGGACAGGGCGACGAGCAGTACTTC
d_call: TRBD1
cdr3_length: 14
clone_size: .
j_call: TRBJ2-7
v_call: TRBV5-1

cdr3_aa: CASSYPTSGRAHEQFF
cdr3_nt: TGTGCCAGCAGTTACCCGACTAGCGGGAGGGCCCATGAGCAGTTCTTC
d_call: TRBD2
cdr3_length: 16
clone_size: .
j_call: TRBJ2-1
v_call: TRBV6-2/TRBV6-3

cdr3_aa: CASSLAPAQYF
cdr3_nt: TGCGCCAGCAGCTTGGCCCCGGCGCAGTATTTT
d_call: .
cdr3_length: 11
clone_size: .
j_call: TRBJ2-3
v_call: TRBV5-1

cdr3_aa: CATSRGGQRGYTF
cdr3_nt: TGTGCCACCAGCAGGGGGGGACAGCGAGGCTACACCTTC
d_call: TRBD1
cdr3_length: 13
clone_size: .
j_call: TRBJ1-2
v_call: TRBV15

cdr3_aa: CASSNQGLSSYEQYF
cdr3_nt: TGTGCCAGTAGTAACCAGGGACTCAGCTCCTACGAGCAGTACTTC
d_call: .
cdr3_length: 15
clone_size: once
j_call: TRBJ2-7
v_call: TRBV19

cdr3_aa: CASRLGGTEAFF
cdr3_nt: TGTGCCAGTAGGCTAGGAGGCACTGAAGCTTTCTTT
d_call: .
cdr3_length: 12
clone_size: once
j_call: TRBJ1-1
v_call: TRBV6-5